A selection of T cell receptor beta chains follows, all from one sample in a study of T cell repertoires in cytomegalovirus infection. Which antigens these TCRs recognize remains unknown. TCRdb recomputed calls from the reads with MiXCR, one row per CDR3 protein. There are roughly 500,000 distinct CDR3 sequences in the sample; around a third occur only once, and about a sixth lies in the top ten. The specimen comprised cultured PBMCs, sampled from culture after CMV antigen stimulation. Receptor source: a human donor in good health (CMV status not recorded). Some clones in this sample may be carry-over from other donors' samples. CDR3s include the opening cysteine and the closing phenylalanine or tryptophan. Fields, in order: clone size, V gene, CDR3 protein. Clone size appears in some rows only: once, few, many, or a class for an expanded clone.

>many|TRBV7-2
CASRPTGPRGNQPQHF
>few|TRBV7-8
CASSSKRGLNTEAFF
>-|TRBV2
CASSEVRSGRGPFF
>-|TRBV12-3/TRBV12-4
CASSPGGLAGSTDTQYF
>few|TRBV29-1
CSVRGGGDNEQFF
>-|TRBV3-1
CASSLISLNTGELFF
>few|TRBV6-2/TRBV6-3
CASSPSFSPYNEQFF
>few|TRBV7-6
CASTERRSNTGELFF
>-|TRBV6-2/TRBV6-3
CASRSEAAGTGELFF
>-|TRBV19
CASSSVQNTGELFF
>-|TRBV7-9
CASSPPHGLAETTDTQYF
>few|TRBV4-1
CASSQEGVKFDEQFF
>-|TRBV2
CASNGLAGSGTGELFF
>-|TRBV7-9
CASSPPPSFEQYF
>-|TRBV27
CASSLFGGRTGELFF
>many|TRBV6-5
CASSYGGGLAGEVEQFF
>-|TRBV7-2
CASSPALAGVAGELFF
>few|TRBV7-2
CASSSRASGRRYEQYF
>-|TRBV6-5
CASSRDRGGPQHF
>-|TRBV4-1
CASSQAGLGSNQPQHF
>few|TRBV29-1
CSVESGGTYNEQFF
>few|TRBV7-2
CASSPPFNSPLHF
>few|TRBV28
CASRSTVNTEAFF
>-|TRBV12-3/TRBV12-4
CASSAGRRKGTQYF
>-|TRBV30
CAWNRPSGSYEQYF
>-|TRBV7-9
CASSLQQGSRYEQYF
>-|TRBV7-9
CASSLGQGAETEAFF
>-|TRBV11-2
CASGMRTGELFF
>many|TRBV7-2
CASSLRGQNTGELFF
>many|TRBV7-6
CASSSTGTSGSYEQYF
>-|TRBV6-1
CASSEEGSTEAFF
>many|TRBV19
CASTIQGYYGYTF
>-|TRBV28
CASKGVWGNDTDTQYF
>-|TRBV12-3/TRBV12-4
CASSPPGLAELQETQYF
>-|TRBV7-6
CASSPAEGSYEQYF
>few|TRBV28
CASSTSGSNYEQYF
>few|TRBV7-9
CASSLDPLVETQYF
>-|TRBV4-3
CASSQDLWGDTEAFF
>few|TRBV29-1
CSVEDALQGEQFF
>-|TRBV28
CASGVGGNRPSGNTIYF
>many|TRBV6-2/TRBV6-3
CASSFDRSYEQYF
>-|TRBV5-1
CASSVSGGIGAFF
>few|TRBV6-1
CASSLTTNEKLFF
>-|TRBV6-5
CASSYSTASTDTQYF
>many|TRBV14
CASSQVRLVGYYEQFF
>-|TRBV20-1
CSARGGFTDTQYF
>-|TRBV4-1
CASSQARNVRHNEQFF
>-|TRBV27
CASSLRGAPGYTF
>-|TRBV20-1
CSASWLSNEQFF
>few|TRBV18
CASSPRRAPNTDTQYF